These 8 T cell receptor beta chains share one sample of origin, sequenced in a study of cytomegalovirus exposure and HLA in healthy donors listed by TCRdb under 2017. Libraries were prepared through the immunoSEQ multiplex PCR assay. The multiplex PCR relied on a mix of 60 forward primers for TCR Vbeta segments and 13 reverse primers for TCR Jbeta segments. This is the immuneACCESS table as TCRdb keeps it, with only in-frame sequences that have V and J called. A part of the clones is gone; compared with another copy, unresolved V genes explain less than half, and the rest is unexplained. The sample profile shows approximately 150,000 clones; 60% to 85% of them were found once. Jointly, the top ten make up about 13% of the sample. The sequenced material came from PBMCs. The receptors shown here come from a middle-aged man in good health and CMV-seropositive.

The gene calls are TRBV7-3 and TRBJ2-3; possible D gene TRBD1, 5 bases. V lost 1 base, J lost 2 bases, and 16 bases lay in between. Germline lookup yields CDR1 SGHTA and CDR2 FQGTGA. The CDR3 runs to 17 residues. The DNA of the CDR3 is TGTGCCAGCAGCTTAAAAGGACATGGCAGCCACACAGATACGCAGTATTTT. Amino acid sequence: CASSLKGHGSHTDTQYF.

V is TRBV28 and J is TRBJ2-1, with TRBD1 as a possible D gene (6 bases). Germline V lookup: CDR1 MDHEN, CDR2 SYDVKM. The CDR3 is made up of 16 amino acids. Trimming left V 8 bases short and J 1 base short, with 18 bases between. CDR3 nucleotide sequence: TGTGCCAGCCCGCCGACCGCAGGGGAGTCCTACAATGAGCAGTTCTTC. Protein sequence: CASPPTAGESYNEQFF. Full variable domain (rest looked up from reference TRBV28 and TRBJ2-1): DVKVTQSSRYLVKRTGEKVFLECVQDMDHENMFWYRQDPGLGLRLIYFSYDVKMKEKGDIPEGYSVSREKKERFSLILESASTNQTSMYLCASPPTAGESYNEQFFGPGTRLTVL.

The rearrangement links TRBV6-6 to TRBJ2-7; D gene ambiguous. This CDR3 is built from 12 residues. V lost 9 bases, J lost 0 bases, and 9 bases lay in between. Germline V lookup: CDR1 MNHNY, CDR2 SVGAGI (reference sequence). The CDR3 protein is CASGPGSYEQYF. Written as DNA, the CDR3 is TGTGCCAGTGGCCCTGGCTCCTACGAGCAGTACTTC.

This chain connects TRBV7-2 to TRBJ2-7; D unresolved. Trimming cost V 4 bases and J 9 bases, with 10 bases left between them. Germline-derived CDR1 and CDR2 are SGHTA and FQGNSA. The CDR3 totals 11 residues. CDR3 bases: TGTGCCAGCAGCTCCACCCCGCGGCAGTACTTC. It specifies CASSSTPRQYF.

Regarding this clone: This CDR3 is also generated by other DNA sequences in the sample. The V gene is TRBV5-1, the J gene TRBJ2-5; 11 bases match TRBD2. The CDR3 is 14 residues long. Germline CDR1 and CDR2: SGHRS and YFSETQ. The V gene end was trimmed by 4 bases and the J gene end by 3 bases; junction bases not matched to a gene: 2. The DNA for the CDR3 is TGCGCCAGCAGCGCGGGACTAGCGGAAGAGACCCAGTACTTC. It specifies CASSAGLAEETQYF. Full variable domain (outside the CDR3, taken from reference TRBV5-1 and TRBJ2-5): KAGVTQTPRYLIKTRGQQVTLSCSPISGHRSVSWYQQTPGQGLQFLFEYFSETQRNKGNFPGRFSGRQFSNSRSEMNVSTLELGDSALYLCASSAGLAEETQYFGPGTRLLVL.

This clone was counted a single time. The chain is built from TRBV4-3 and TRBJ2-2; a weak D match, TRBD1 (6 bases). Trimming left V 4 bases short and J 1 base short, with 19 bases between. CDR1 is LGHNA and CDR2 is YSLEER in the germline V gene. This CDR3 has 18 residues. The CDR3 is CASSRDRVQGMNTGELFF. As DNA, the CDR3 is TGCGCCAGCAGCCGGGATCGGGTCCAGGGGATGAACACCGGGGAGCTGTTTTTT.

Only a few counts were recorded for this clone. DNA for the CDR3: TGTGCCAGCAGTCGAGATGAAAAACTGTTTTTT. It specifies CASSRDEKLFF. The chain links TRBV28 to TRBJ1-4; D unclear. The germline V gene has CDR1 MDHEN and CDR2 SYDVKM. The length of the CDR3 is 11 residues. V was trimmed by 5 bases and J by 6 bases, leaving 4 bases between them.

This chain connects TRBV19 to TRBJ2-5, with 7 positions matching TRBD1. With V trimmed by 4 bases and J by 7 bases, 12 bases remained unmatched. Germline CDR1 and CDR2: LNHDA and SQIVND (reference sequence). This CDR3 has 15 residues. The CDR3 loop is CASSTGQDPVGTQYF. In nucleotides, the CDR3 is TGTGCCAGTAGTACAGGACAGGACCCGGTGGGGACCCAGTACTTC. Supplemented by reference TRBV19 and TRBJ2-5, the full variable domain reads DGGITQSPKYLFRKEGQNVTLSCEQNLNHDAMYWYRQDPGQGLRLIYYSQIVNDFQKGDIAEGYSVSREKKESFPLTVTSAQKNPTAFYLCASSTGQDPVGTQYFGPGTRLLVL.